Included here is one T cell receptor (beta chain) sequence, with context. The antigen this receptor binds is unknown. It has no much larger one-base neighbor in the sample; base qualities were not kept. The immunoSEQ Assay, a bias-controlled multiplex PCR, was used to amplify TCRbeta CDR3 regions from genomic DNA. The authors' analysis ran thus. The number of nucleated cells in each sample was estimated from the amplification of reference gene primers within the assay. Sequence reads were collapsed and filtered to measure the absolute abundance of every unique TCRbeta CDR3 rearrangement. Productive Simpson clonality was computed per sample as the square root of Simpson's diversity index over productive rearrangements. TCRdb holds this immuneACCESS table with in-frame rearrangements only. Some clones are missing; in checked studies, unresolved V genes explain under half, and the rest has no known cause. The DNA gave D and trimming, while V, J and clone size come from that table. The sample table holds tens of thousands of clones, of which around 82% were seen once. The top ten constitute approximately 6% of the sample.

The collaborating institutions used their own protocols to collect whole blood in K2EDTA tubes. For TCRbeta analysis, collaborators shipped samples as frozen whole blood, isolated PBMCs, or DNA extracted from either of those sample types. From the germline V gene (reference sequence), CDR1 is PRHDT and CDR2 is FYEKMQ. The CDR3 starts with the cysteine, ends with the phenylalanine, and has 17 residues. Only the CDR3 region is kept as DNA, spanning 51 bases read in frame from base 1. V is pruned by 1 base and J by 7 bases, leaving 13 bases of the junction without a gene match. This sample is drawn from a study of blood T cell repertoires in COVID-19 (dated by TCRdb to 2020 to 2021). Study-wide context: Collaborator samples came from the United States, Italy and Spain and covered acute and convalescent phases of COVID-19. The prospective study material was composed of cDNA or gDNA derived from T cells, B-cell-depleted T cells, or PBMCs. Subjects who had been exposed to COVID-19, were actively infected with it, or had recovered from it provided the deeply sampled blood TCRbeta repertoires that made up the dataset. The repertoires were released in a freely available public database meant as a resource for research on the immune response to SARS-CoV-2. Samples came from the ongoing ImmuneRACE study (first 160 participants) plus 1,254 subjects from 6 global collaborators. A de-identified subject ID, COVID-19 status, age in years and sex were almost always included in the sample metadata. Where available, HLA class I and class II types were taken from metadata supplied by the sample provider and were not determined by assay-based typing.

What the research found in general, with its limitations: How much clinical and demographic metadata was included differed by source and by participant, and the metadata was provided uncurated.

This receptor chain uses TRBV13 and TRBJ2-7; 10 of the junction bases match TRBD2. The sequenced sample consisted of peripheral blood. The sequence was obtained from a human donor in a cohort sampled during active COVID-19. The CDR3 region: CASSLVGLAGVSEEQYF. The nucleotide sequence reads as follows: TGTGCCAGCAGCTTAGTCGGGCTAGCGGGAGTTTCGGAAGAGCAGTACTTC.